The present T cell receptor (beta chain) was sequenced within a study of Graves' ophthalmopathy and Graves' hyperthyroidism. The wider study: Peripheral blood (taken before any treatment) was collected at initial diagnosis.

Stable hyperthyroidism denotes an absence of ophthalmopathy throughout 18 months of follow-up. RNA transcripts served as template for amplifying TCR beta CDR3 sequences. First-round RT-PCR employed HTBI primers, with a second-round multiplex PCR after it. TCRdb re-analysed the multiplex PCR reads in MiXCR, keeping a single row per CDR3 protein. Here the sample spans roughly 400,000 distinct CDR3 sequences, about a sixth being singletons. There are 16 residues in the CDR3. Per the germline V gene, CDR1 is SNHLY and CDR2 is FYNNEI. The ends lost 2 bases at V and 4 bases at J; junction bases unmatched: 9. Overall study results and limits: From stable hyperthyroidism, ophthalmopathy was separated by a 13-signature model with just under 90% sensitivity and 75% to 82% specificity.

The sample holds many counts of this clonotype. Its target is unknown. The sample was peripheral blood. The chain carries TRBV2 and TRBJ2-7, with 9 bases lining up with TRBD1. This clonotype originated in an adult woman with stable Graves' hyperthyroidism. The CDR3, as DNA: TGTGCCAGCAGTGAAAATCGGGACAGGGCGCAATACGAGCAGTACTTC. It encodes CASSENRDRAQYEQYF.